This T cell receptor beta chain was obtained from a study of blood T cell repertoires in COVID-19. In the authors' methods: Amplification of reference gene primers was used by the study to estimate nucleated cell counts. Sequenced by immunoSEQ multiplex PCR; TCRdb stores in-frame clones only, minus some. V, J and clone size are those of that table, while D and trimming were read from the DNA. Seen here are roughly 200,000 clones, around 85% observed once, and the top ten hold approximately 6.2%. The age range of participants was roughly 18 to 90 years, with residence in more than 20 US areas. V was cut by 5 bases and J by 1 base, with 15 bases left in between. This CDR3 comprises 16 residues. The germline V gene encodes CDR1 MDHEN and CDR2 SYDVKM.

The receptor was derived from a man aged 40-49 years who had recovered from COVID-19. The chain recombines TRBV28 with TRBJ1-3; D unclear. The specimen was PBMCs or T cells enriched from blood (not recorded which). CDR3 residues: CASSSIRLLSGNTIYF. The DNA of the CDR3 is TGTGCCAGCAGTAGCATCAGGCTGTTATCTGGAAACACCATATATTTT.